Given below is one T cell receptor (beta chain) in context. Here immunoSEQ multiplex PCR was the method, and the copy in TCRdb shows in-frame clones only, minus some. Of about 53,000 clones listed, roughly 89% are singletons. This specimen belongs to a study of blood T cell repertoires in COVID-19. Study-wide context: COVID-19 samples collected from the United States, Italy and Spain covered acute and convalescent phases.

Between the trimmed V and J ends, which lost 0 bases and 4 bases, there was a span of 11 bases. The CDR3 sequence is 15 residues long. CDR1 and CDR2 (germline): SGHNT, YYREEE (reference sequence). V and J are TRBV5-4 and TRBJ2-1, with D possibly being TRBD2 (6 bases). The sequencing sample was made of peripheral blood. The receptor comes from a man aged 45 to 65 with acute or convalescent COVID-19. The CDR3 is CASSLAASVYNEQFF. In DNA form, the CDR3 reads TGTGCCAGCAGCTTGGCGGCTAGCGTATACAATGAGCAGTTCTTC.